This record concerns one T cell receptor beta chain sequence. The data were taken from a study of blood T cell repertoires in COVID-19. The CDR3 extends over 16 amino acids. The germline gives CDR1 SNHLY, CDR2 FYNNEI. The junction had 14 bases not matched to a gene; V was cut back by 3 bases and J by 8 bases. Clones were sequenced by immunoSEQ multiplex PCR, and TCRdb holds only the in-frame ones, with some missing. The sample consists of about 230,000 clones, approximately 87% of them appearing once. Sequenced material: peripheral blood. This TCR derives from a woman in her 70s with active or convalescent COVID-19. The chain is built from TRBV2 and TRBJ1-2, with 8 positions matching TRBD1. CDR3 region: CASSDSGTQGARGYTF. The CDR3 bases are TGTGCCAGCAGTGATTCGGGGACCCAGGGGGCTCGGGGCTACACCTTC.